One sample yielded the 28 T cell receptor beta chains listed below, sequenced in a study of CD8+CD57+ T cells in acquired aplastic anemia (dated 2018 in TCRdb). The instrument given in TCRdb is Illumina HiSeq 2000. Genomic DNA was used as template for profiling of TCR beta VDJ combinations and CDR3 sequences. TCRdb reprocessing: public reads trimmed at Q25 with fastp, clones called with MiXCR, in-frame beta chains kept. When rows share a CDR3 protein, they turn into one entry using the most common DNA and genes. A total of roughly 260,000 distinct CDR3 sequences appear in this sample, 40% to 50% of them only once. The biggest ten clones account for about 8.3% of the sample. The patients picked for sequencing were ones in whom flow cytometry had shown an expansion of CD8+CD57+ cells. Sequenced sample: sorted CD4+, CD8+, or CD8+CD57+ T cells (not recorded which) from PBMCs. All receptors come from a human donor with aplastic anemia.

The rearrangement uses TRBV27 and TRBJ2-7, with D uncertain. The CDR3 has 15 amino acids. Trimming took 4 bases from V and 2 from J, leaving 15 bases between them. Germline values: CDR1 MNHEY, CDR2 SMNVEV (reference sequence). The CDR3 sequence is CASSSLSGLPYEQYF. The CDR3 DNA reads TGTGCCAGCAGTTCCTTATCGGGCCTCCCCTACGAGCAGTACTTC.

V and J are TRBV7-6 and TRBJ2-2; D could derive from TRBD1 or TRBD2 (5 bases each). The CDR3 sequence is 17 residues long. Germline CDR1 and CDR2: SGHVS and FNYEAQ. V shed 2 bases and J shed 1 base, with 14 bases lying between them. The CDR3 region has the DNA TGTGCCAGCAGCTTACATGGTGGGGGATTGAACACCGGGGAGCTGTTTTTT. Its translation: CASSLHGGGLNTGELFF.

This sequence joins TRBV7-2 and TRBJ1-6; weak D call: TRBD1 (6 bases). CDR3 size: 14 residues. Germline V CDR1 and CDR2: SGHTA, FQGNSA. The V end lost 4 bases, the J end lost 9 bases, and 13 bases lay between the germline ends. The DNA of the CDR3 is TGTGCCAGCAGCTCTAGGGGGGCCGCTTCACCCCTCCACTTT. Translating it yields CASSSRGAASPLHF.

The chain carries TRBV19 and TRBJ2-7; D possibly uses TRBD1 or TRBD2 (6 bases each). Germline values: CDR1 LNHDA, CDR2 SQIVND (reference sequence). The CDR3 has 14 residues. The V and J ends lost 6 bases and 6 bases respectively, with 18 bases between them. The chain's CDR3 is CASSGNRGGFEQYF. As DNA, the CDR3 is TGTGCCAGTAGCGGAAACAGAGGGGGGTTCGAGCAGTACTTC.

Remarks on this clonotype: This sequence may be a read error, since a much larger clone differs from it by one base. The chain joins TRBV27 to TRBJ1-1; tentatively, D is TRBD1 (6 bases). The CDR3 covers 15 residues. Trimming cost V 7 bases and J 1 base, with 16 bases left between them. Germline V gene data show CDR1 as MNHEY and CDR2 as SMNVEV (reference sequence). The CDR3 region is CASNFGRGRNTEAFF. The CDR3 nucleotides are TGTGCCAGCAACTTTGGAAGGGGGAGGAACACTGAAGCTTTCTTT.

The rearrangement joins TRBV6-5 to TRBJ2-7, with 7 bases that match TRBD1. Trimming removed 5 bases from V and 3 bases from J; junction bases left unmatched: 16. The CDR3 loop spans 17 amino acids. Germline loops: CDR1 MNHEY, CDR2 SVGAGI. Here the CDR3 DNA reads TGTGCCAGCAGTGTAAACAGGGGCGCCCTCGATTTCTACGAGCAGTACTTC. As protein: CASSVNRGALDFYEQYF.

This clonotype was observed once. The rearrangement joins TRBV4-1 to TRBJ2-5, with a weak D call TRBD1 (6 bases). Germline loops: CDR1 MGHRA, CDR2 YSYEKL. Trimming pared 2 bases from V and 2 bases from J, leaving 9 bases between. The CDR3 totals 14 residues. The chain's CDR3 is CASSQQGKQETQYF. In nucleotides, the CDR3 is TGCGCCAGCAGCCAACAGGGGAAACAAGAGACCCAGTACTTC.

This clonotype turned up a few times. This chain joins TRBV27 and TRBJ2-7, with 10 bases fitting TRBD1. Losses at the gene ends were 5 bases for V and 6 bases for J; bases not matched to a gene: 7. CDR3 length: 14 amino acids. Looked up from germline, CDR1 is MNHEY and CDR2 is SMNVEV (reference sequence). Here the CDR3 reads CASSPRDRGSEQYF. CDR3 DNA sequence: TGTGCCAGCAGTCCAAGGGACAGGGGATCCGAGCAGTACTTC.

The rearrangement uses TRBV7-9 and TRBJ2-7; no clear D. The CDR3 runs 12 residues. V lost 1 base and J 5 bases, leaving 6 bases between the germline ends. Per the germline V gene, CDR1 is SEHNR and CDR2 is FQNEAQ (reference sequence). CDR3 protein: CASSLDPDEQYF. In DNA, the CDR3 is TGTGCCAGCAGCTTAGATCCAGACGAGCAGTACTTC.

This clonotype appeared many times. J is TRBJ1-1 and V is TRBV5-1, with a weak D call TRBD1 (5 bases). With 2 bases removed from V and 0 bases from J, the gap between germline ends came to 11 bases. Germline V lookup: CDR1 SGHRS, CDR2 YFSETQ. The CDR3 is made up of 15 amino acids. The CDR3 sequence: CASSFTGALNTEAFF. The CDR3 coding sequence is TGCGCCAGCAGCTTTACCGGGGCGTTGAACACTGAAGCTTTCTTT.

The chain uses TRBV15 and TRBJ1-2, with 9 positions matching TRBD1. This CDR3 contains 14 residues. V dropped 3 bases and J dropped 4; count of bases not matched to a gene: 3. Germline CDR1 reads LNHNV; CDR2 reads YYDKDF (reference sequence). The CDR3 sequence: CATSSMDRGYGYTF. CDR3 DNA: TGTGCCACCAGCAGTATGGACAGGGGCTATGGCTACACCTTC.

The chain carries TRBV7-9 and TRBJ2-1; TRBD1 matches at 8 bases. The CDR3 has 15 residues. Per the germline V gene, CDR1 is SEHNR and CDR2 is FQNEAQ (reference sequence). The junction had 13 bases not matched to a gene; V was cut back by 5 bases and J by 10 bases. The CDR3 DNA follows: TGTGCCAGCAGCCCGGACAGGGAGAACACCGGGGAGCAGTTCTTC. Protein product: CASSPDRENTGEQFF.

This clonotype was observed at least ten times. The CDR3 spells CSVVFRDRPSGNTIYF. CDR3 nucleotide sequence: TGCAGCGTTGTCTTCCGTGACAGACCCTCTGGAAACACCATATATTTT. The chain carries TRBV29-1 and TRBJ1-3; TRBD1 is a possible D gene (5 bases). In germline, CDR1 is SQVTM, CDR2 ANQGSEA. Trimming removed 4 bases from V and 0 bases from J, with 16 bases in between. This CDR3 has 16 residues.

The gene calls are TRBV5-5 and TRBJ2-5; D uncertain. The CDR3 consists of 14 residues. The germline V gene encodes CDR1 SGHKS and CDR2 YYEKEE (reference sequence). Trimming removed 0 bases from V and 1 base from J, with 7 bases in between. The CDR3 region has the DNA TGTGCCAGCAGCTTGGGCCCAGGCCAAGAGACCCAGTACTTC. Translating it yields CASSLGPGQETQYF.

The chain combines TRBV12-3 or TRBV12-4 with TRBJ2-7; 7 nucleotides align to TRBD1. Germline trimming cut 6 bases from V and 5 bases from J; bases unmatched to any gene: 4. The CDR3 loop spans 12 amino acids. CDR3: CASRHRGDEQYF. CDR3 coding DNA: TGTGCCAGCAGGCACAGGGGAGACGAGCAGTACTTC.

The chain has TRBV9 and TRBJ2-7; D possibly corresponds to TRBD2 (6 bases). The ends were cut back, 2 bases at V and 7 bases at J, with 16 bases in the middle. The CDR3 loop spans 14 amino acids. CDR1 and CDR2 (germline): SGDLS, YYNGEE. For the CDR3, the DNA is TGTGCCAGCAGCGTTCGCCCCCAGGCGGGGGAGCAGTACTTC. Residues: CASSVRPQAGEQYF.

CDR3 sequence reads: CASSFSSGTGELFF. The CDR3 DNA follows: TGTGCCAGCAGCTTCTCCTCGGGGACCGGGGAGCTGTTTTTT. This chain links TRBV7-9 with TRBJ2-2, with D possibly TRBD2 on 5 matching bases. The CDR3 covers 14 residues. Trimming stripped 3 bases from V and 5 bases from J, with 10 bases between. Germline V gives CDR1 SEHNR, CDR2 FQNEAQ (reference sequence).

The sample holds a few counts of this clonotype. J is TRBJ2-2 and V is TRBV6-5, with 8 bases fitting TRBD2. Germline values: CDR1 MNHEY, CDR2 SVGAGI. The CDR3 spans 13 residues. Trimming at V came to 7 bases and at J to 8 bases, leaving 6 bases not matched to a gene. CDR3 residues: CASKIGGVGELFF. In nucleotides, the CDR3 is TGTGCCAGCAAAATCGGGGGGGTTGGGGAGCTGTTTTTT.

The V call is TRBV9, the J call TRBJ2-7; tentatively, D is TRBD1 (6 bases). CDR3 length: 14 amino acids. The germline V and J ends were trimmed by 0 bases and 6 bases, with 13 bases remaining between them. Per the germline V gene, CDR1 is SGDLS and CDR2 is YYNGEE. The CDR3 protein is CASSVGTEPPEQYF. The CDR3 DNA reads TGTGCCAGCAGCGTAGGGACAGAACCTCCCGAGCAGTACTTC.

This chain connects TRBV20-1 to TRBJ1-1; D might be TRBD1 (6 bases). CDR1 DFQATT and CDR2 SNEGSKA come from the germline V gene (reference sequence). Deletions cut 5 bases from V and 0 bases from J, with 16 bases between. This CDR3 contains 15 residues. The CDR3, as DNA: TGCAGTGCTCGTTCCTTTGACAGGCTGAACACTGAAGCTTTCTTT. Its translation is CSARSFDRLNTEAFF.

This chain uses TRBV2 with TRBJ2-1; D might be TRBD2 (5 bases). V lost 9 bases to trimming and J lost 5 bases, with 14 bases between them. Germline loops: CDR1 SNHLY, CDR2 FYNNEI. The CDR3 length is 13 residues. This chain's CDR3 is CARFSVEDNEQFF. The CDR3 region has the DNA TGTGCCAGGTTTAGCGTAGAAGACAATGAGCAGTTCTTC.

This clonotype was found many times. The chain recombines TRBV6-5 with TRBJ2-5, with 11 bases fitting TRBD2. V lost 3 bases, J lost 4 bases, and 1 base stayed unmatched. Germline assignment: CDR1 MNHEY and CDR2 SVGAGI. This CDR3 contains 14 residues. CDR3 in DNA: TGTGCCAGCAGTTATAGCGGGGGGGCAGAGACCCAGTACTTC. Protein product: CASSYSGGAETQYF.

The chain employs TRBV10-3 and TRBJ1-5, with D possibly matching TRBD1 (5 bases). There are 15 residues in the CDR3. The ends were cut back, 5 bases at V and 4 bases at J, with 15 bases in the middle. Germline V lookup: CDR1 ENHRY, CDR2 SYGVKD. For the CDR3, the DNA is TGTGCCATCAGTCGTGGAGGCAGGGTGAATCAGCCCCAGCATTTT. Its protein product is CAISRGGRVNQPQHF.

The chain links TRBV15 to TRBJ1-5; D is uncertain. CDR1 and CDR2 (germline): LNHNV, YYDKDF (reference sequence). The CDR3 extends over 15 amino acids. The V gene lost 3 bases and the J gene lost 0 bases, with 9 bases spanning the gap. CDR3 DNA: TGTGCCACCAGCAGGGACGGTTCTAGCAATCAGCCCCAGCATTTT. It encodes CATSRDGSSNQPQHF.

The V call is TRBV4-2, the J call TRBJ1-1; maybe TRBD1 (5 bases). The CDR3 sequence is 14 residues long. Germline CDR1 and CDR2: LGHNA and YNFKEQ. V was clipped by 0 bases and J by 4 bases, with 9 bases between them. Here the CDR3 reads CASSQDPGRTEAFF. The DNA of the CDR3 is TGTGCCAGCAGCCAAGATCCGGGGCGCACTGAAGCTTTCTTT.

The rearrangement uses TRBV25-1 and TRBJ2-1; D is perhaps TRBD1 or TRBD2 (5 bases each). The V end lost 11 bases, the J end lost 0 bases, and 11 bases lay between the germline ends. Germline lookup yields CDR1 MGHDK and CDR2 SYGVNS. The CDR3 is made up of 13 amino acids. In DNA form, the CDR3 reads TGTGCCGGGGGTGAGGGCTCCTACAATGAGCAGTTCTTC. Translating it yields CAGGEGSYNEQFF.

This sequence joins TRBV19 and TRBJ2-3; D not certain. The V and J ends lost 9 bases and 0 bases respectively, with 10 bases between them. The V gene's germline CDR1 is LNHDA and CDR2 SQIVND (reference sequence). There are 13 residues in the CDR3. CDR3 amino acids: CASADSSTDTQYF. DNA of the CDR3: TGTGCCAGCGCTGACTCTAGCACAGATACGCAGTATTTT.

The chain employs TRBV15 and TRBJ2-3; D possibly matches TRBD1 or TRBD2 (5 bases each). With 3 bases removed from V and 0 bases from J, the gap between germline ends came to 19 bases. Germline loops: CDR1 LNHNV, CDR2 YYDKDF (reference sequence). CDR3 length: 18 residues. The CDR3 coding sequence is TGTGCCACCAGCAGCTACGGGACCGTAAGGACTAGCACAGATACGCAGTATTTT. Its translation is CATSSYGTVRTSTDTQYF.